This entry lists 27 T cell receptor beta chains sequenced from one sample in a study of blood T cell repertoires in COVID-19. TCRdb keeps only in-frame clones here, not all; method: immunoSEQ multiplex PCR. The sample yields 100,000 to 130,000 clones, roughly 88% seen once. The specimen sequenced was peripheral blood. The receptors stem from a human donor in a cohort sampled during active COVID-19.

V gene TRBV27 combines with J gene TRBJ2-2, with D perhaps matching TRBD1 (6 bases). Per germline, CDR1 MNHEY and CDR2 SMNVEV (reference sequence). This CDR3 comprises 14 residues. V lost 4 bases and J 6 bases, leaving 12 bases between the germline ends. The CDR3 nucleotides are TGTGCCAGCAGTTACAGGGTACGGGCCGGGGAGCTGTTTTTT. Amino acid sequence: CASSYRVRAGELFF.

Written as DNA, the CDR3 is TGTGCCAGCAGTGCCATGGGACAGAGCCAAGAGACCCAGTACTTC. The encoded protein is CASSAMGQSQETQYF. The chain is built from TRBV25-1 and TRBJ2-5, with TRBD1 matching 7 bases. This CDR3 has 15 residues. The germline V gene encodes CDR1 MGHDK and CDR2 SYGVNS. J was trimmed by 1 base and V by 4 bases; bases with no gene match: 6.

J is TRBJ2-7 and V is TRBV2, with D unresolved. Germline V gene sequence: CDR1 SNHLY, CDR2 FYNNEI. Trimming took off 3 bases at V and 5 bases at J, with 14 bases between the two ends. The CDR3 spans 14 residues. CDR3 loop: CASSDLTAVDEQYF. The CDR3 bases are TGTGCCAGCAGTGATCTCACAGCCGTTGACGAGCAGTACTTC.

The rearrangement uses TRBV2 and TRBJ2-2; 8 positions match TRBD1. The germline V gene encodes CDR1 SNHLY and CDR2 FYNNEI. The V segment lost 10 bases and the J segment 5 bases; nucleotides outside the gene matches: 6. The CDR3 runs 13 residues. In nucleotides, the CDR3 is TGTGCCACCAGACAGGGGTTTACCGGGGAGCTGTTTTTT. Translation gives CATRQGFTGELFF.

The rearrangement links TRBV19 to TRBJ2-2; no reliable D call. With 1 base removed from V and 5 bases from J, the gap between germline ends came to 5 bases. The CDR3 spans 13 residues. Per the germline V gene, CDR1 is LNHDA and CDR2 is SQIVND (reference sequence). The CDR3 here is CASSIVLTGELFF. The CDR3 region has the DNA TGTGCCAGTAGTATAGTGTTAACCGGGGAGCTGTTTTTT.

The rearrangement links TRBV4-1 to TRBJ2-3, with 7 bases matching TRBD1. With V trimmed by 3 bases and J by 0 bases, 9 bases remained unmatched. The CDR3 consists of 17 residues. Germline V gene data show CDR1 as MGHRA and CDR2 as YSYEKL. The CDR3 reads CASSQKGAPSSTDTQYF. Written as DNA, the CDR3 is TGCGCCAGCAGCCAGAAGGGGGCTCCTTCAAGCACAGATACGCAGTATTTT.

This rearrangement joins TRBV6-4 to TRBJ1-1; 8 positions agree with TRBD1. The CDR3 is 12 residues long. Germline V gene lookup returns CDR1 MRHNA and CDR2 SNTAGT. J gave up 11 bases and V 6 bases, and 8 bases lay outside the gene matches. Written as DNA, the CDR3 is TGTGCCAGCAGCGACCGACAGGGGACGGCTTTCTTT. As protein: CASSDRQGTAFF.

CDR3 nucleotide sequence: TGTGCCAGCTCACCGGGACAGACCTCTGGAAACACCATATATTTT. Its translation is CASSPGQTSGNTIYF. The rearrangement links TRBV18 to TRBJ1-3; TRBD1 aligns across 7 bases. Germline lookup yields CDR1 KGHSH and CDR2 LQKENI. Trimming removed 3 bases from V and 0 bases from J; junction bases left unmatched: 2. The CDR3 extends over 15 amino acids.

The V call is TRBV19, the J call TRBJ2-3; 12 bases agree with TRBD2. V was pared by 4 bases and J by 5 bases, with 13 bases of the junction left unmatched. Germline lookup yields CDR1 LNHDA and CDR2 SQIVND (reference sequence). This CDR3 region has 18 residues. The CDR3 reads CASSNPSPSGGEVDTQYF. The CDR3 nucleotides are TGTGCCAGTAGTAACCCCTCCCCTAGCGGGGGGGAGGTAGATACGCAGTATTTT.

The chain has TRBV25-1 and TRBJ2-7; perhaps TRBD2 as D (6 bases). The CDR3 contains 13 residues. Germline V gene sequence: CDR1 MGHDK, CDR2 SYGVNS. V lost 2 bases and J lost 3, with 8 bases in between. CDR3 amino acids: CASSEGLNYEQYF. DNA of the CDR3: TGTGCCAGCAGTGAAGGACTAAACTACGAGCAGTACTTC.

The CDR3 reads CASSLSGQTGNTIYF. DNA for the CDR3: TGTGCCAGCAGTTTATCGGGACAGACTGGAAACACCATATATTTT. The chain joins TRBV28 to TRBJ1-3, with 7 bases aligning to TRBD1. Per the germline V gene, CDR1 is MDHEN and CDR2 is SYDVKM. Trimming cost V 1 base and J 2 bases; bases outside gene matches: 2. The CDR3 is 15 residues long.

This chain links TRBV3-1 (or the pseudogene TRBV3-2) with TRBJ2-2, with D maybe TRBD2 (5 bases). Trimming took 3 bases from V and 4 from J, leaving 12 bases between them. The CDR3 consists of 15 residues. CDR1 is LGHDT, CDR2 YNNKEL, per germline (reference sequence). CDR3 amino acids: CASSHSGFSTGELFF. DNA of the CDR3: TGTGCCAGCAGCCACTCGGGATTCAGCACCGGGGAGCTGTTTTTT.

The sample holds a few counts of this clone. The CDR3 loop is CASSSGQGLTEAFF. The CDR3 DNA follows: TGTGCCAGCAGCTCCGGACAGGGGCTCACTGAAGCTTTCTTT. The rearrangement joins TRBV3-1 (or the pseudogene TRBV3-2) to TRBJ1-1, with 9 bases aligning to TRBD1. CDR1 and CDR2 (germline): LGHDT, YNNKEL (reference sequence). The CDR3 runs to 14 residues. The V and J ends lost 5 bases and 4 bases, in that order; junction bases with no gene match: 5.

This chain links TRBV7-3 with TRBJ2-2, with 7 bases fitting TRBD1. J gave up 7 bases and V 5 bases, and 7 bases lay outside the gene matches. The CDR3 spans 14 residues. The V gene's germline CDR1 is SGHTA and CDR2 FQGTGA. For the CDR3, the DNA is TGTGCCAGCAGCGCCACAGGGGTGATCGGGGAGCTGTTTTTT. Encoded protein: CASSATGVIGELFF.

This chain joins TRBV28 and TRBJ2-7; D not resolved. The CDR3 has 15 residues. V shed 2 bases and J shed 2 bases, with 13 bases lying between them. Germline V gene data show CDR1 as MDHEN and CDR2 as SYDVKM. The CDR3 nucleotides read TGTGCCAGCAGTTTAGAAGGAGTTCCCCCCTACGAGCAGTACTTC. Amino acids: CASSLEGVPPYEQYF.

The rearrangement uses TRBV7-9 and TRBJ2-4; TRBD1 matches at 9 bases. J lost 3 bases, V lost 5 bases, and 5 bases had no gene match. The CDR3 loop spans 15 amino acids. Germline assignment: CDR1 SEHNR and CDR2 FQNEAQ (reference sequence). The CDR3 spells CASSMGQGSKNIQYF. For the CDR3, the DNA is TGTGCCAGCAGCATGGGACAGGGCAGCAAAAACATTCAGTACTTC. Full variable domain (rest looked up from reference TRBV7-9 and TRBJ2-4): DTGVSQNPRHKITKRGQNVTFRCDPISEHNRLYWYRQTLGQGPEFLTYFQNEAQLEKSRLLSDRFSAERPKGSFSTLEIQRTEQGDSAMYLCASSMGQGSKNIQYFGAGTRLSVL.

This chain uses TRBV4-1 with TRBJ2-7, with TRBD2 identical over 7 bases. Trimming took 1 base from V and 4 from J; bases not matched to a gene: 7. The CDR3 is 15 residues long. Germline values: CDR1 MGHRA, CDR2 YSYEKL. This CDR3 reads CASSQAPWGGYEQYF. In nucleotides, the CDR3 is TGCGCCAGCAGCCAAGCCCCCTGGGGGGGGTACGAGCAGTACTTC.

The rearrangement links TRBV7-9 to TRBJ1-4; 7 bases are shared with TRBD1. V shed 8 bases and J 6 bases; nucleotides not matched to a gene: 9. Germline lookup yields CDR1 SEHNR and CDR2 FQNEAQ (reference sequence). The CDR3 contains 14 residues. The CDR3 coding sequence is TGTGCCAGCGACCGACAGGGTGGGGATGAAAAACTGTTTTTT. Translating gives CASDRQGGDEKLFF. Drawing the rest from reference TRBV7-9 and TRBJ1-4, the complete variable domain is DTGVSQNPRHKITKRGQNVTFRCDPISEHNRLYWYRQTLGQGPEFLTYFQNEAQLEKSRLLSDRFSAERPKGSFSTLEIQRTEQGDSAMYLCASDRQGGDEKLFFGSGTQLSVL.

V is TRBV9 and J is TRBJ1-2; D call uncertain. This CDR3 region has 15 residues. V lost 4 bases, J lost 0 bases, and 13 bases lay in between. Germline V gene sequence: CDR1 SGDLS, CDR2 YYNGEE. CDR3 DNA: TGTGCCAGCAGCCCTCCAGCGACCCCTAACTATGGCTACACCTTC. Its protein is CASSPPATPNYGYTF.

This chain uses TRBV15 with TRBJ1-6; weak D call: TRBD1 (5 bases). Germline values: CDR1 LNHNV, CDR2 YYDKDF (reference sequence). CDR3 size: 17 residues. V lost 1 base, J lost 0 bases, and 10 bases lay in between. The CDR3 is CATSRADTSSYNSPLHF. The CDR3 DNA reads TGTGCCACCAGCAGAGCGGACACGAGCTCCTATAATTCACCCCTCCACTTT.

The J gene is TRBJ1-1, the V gene TRBV25-1; 8 bases fit TRBD1. The CDR3 extends over 13 amino acids. The ends lost 7 bases at V and 4 bases at J; junction bases unmatched: 5. Germline CDR1 reads MGHDK; CDR2 reads SYGVNS. In DNA form, the CDR3 reads TGTGCCAGCAATGACAGGGGCATCACTGAAGCTTTCTTT. Its protein product is CASNDRGITEAFF.

The chain carries TRBV12-5 and TRBJ2-1; no clear D. Germline CDR1 and CDR2: LGHNT and FRNRAP. The germline V and J ends were trimmed by 1 base and 8 bases, with 6 bases remaining between them. The CDR3 spans 12 residues. This chain's CDR3 is CASGLGIYEQFF. The CDR3 coding sequence is TGTGCTAGTGGTTTGGGTATCTATGAGCAGTTCTTC.

V gene TRBV14 combines with J gene TRBJ2-1, with 10 bases matching TRBD2. Germline-derived CDR1 and CDR2 are SGHDN and FVKESK. Trimming at V came to 5 bases and at J to 5 bases, leaving 3 bases not matched to a gene. CDR3 length equals 14 residues. The CDR3 protein is CASSGSGRDNEQFF. In DNA form, the CDR3 reads TGTGCCAGCAGCGGGAGCGGGAGGGACAATGAGCAGTTCTTC.

This clone is medium-sized within its sample. The chain combines TRBV9 with TRBJ2-1; D perhaps matches TRBD2 (6 bases). This CDR3 is built from 16 residues. Germline loops: CDR1 SGDLS, CDR2 YYNGEE. V was pared by 3 bases and J by 4 bases, with 17 bases between. CDR3 DNA: TGTGCCAGCAGCGCGGACCGGGACTCCGTTTACAATGAGCAGTTCTTC. It yields the protein CASSADRDSVYNEQFF. The full variable domain, completed using reference TRBV9 and TRBJ2-1, is DSGVTQTPKHLITATGQRVTLRCSPRSGDLSVYWYQQSLDQGLQFLIQYYNGEERAKGNILERFSAQQFPDLHSELNLSSLELGDSALYFCASSADRDSVYNEQFFGPGTRLTVL.

J is TRBJ2-2 and V is TRBV5-1, with 11 nucleotides matching TRBD2. Germline CDR1 and CDR2: SGHRS and YFSETQ. This CDR3 has 15 residues. J lost 6 bases, V lost 2 bases, and 3 bases had no gene match. Here the CDR3 reads CASSFSLAGAGELFF. Here the CDR3 DNA reads TGCGCCAGCAGCTTCTCACTAGCGGGAGCCGGGGAGCTGTTTTTT.

V and J are TRBV6-5 and TRBJ2-7; D is perhaps TRBD2 (5 bases). Germline V CDR1 and CDR2: MNHEY, SVGAGI. The CDR3 runs 14 residues. V lost 6 bases, J lost 0 bases, and 12 bases lay in between. The CDR3 reads CASSPRRTSYEQYF. CDR3 nucleotides: TGTGCCAGCAGCCCCCGGAGGACCTCCTACGAGCAGTACTTC.

Details on this clone: At one end the junction does not follow the germline gene, possibly because of a read error. V and J are TRBV19 and TRBJ2-3; perhaps TRBD2 as D (6 bases). This CDR3 comprises 13 residues. Germline CDR1 and CDR2: LNHDA and SQIVND (reference sequence). Written as DNA, the CDR3 is TGTGCCAGTAGTACCAGCCCCCCGGGGGATTGGGATTTT. Translation gives CASSTSPPGDWDF.